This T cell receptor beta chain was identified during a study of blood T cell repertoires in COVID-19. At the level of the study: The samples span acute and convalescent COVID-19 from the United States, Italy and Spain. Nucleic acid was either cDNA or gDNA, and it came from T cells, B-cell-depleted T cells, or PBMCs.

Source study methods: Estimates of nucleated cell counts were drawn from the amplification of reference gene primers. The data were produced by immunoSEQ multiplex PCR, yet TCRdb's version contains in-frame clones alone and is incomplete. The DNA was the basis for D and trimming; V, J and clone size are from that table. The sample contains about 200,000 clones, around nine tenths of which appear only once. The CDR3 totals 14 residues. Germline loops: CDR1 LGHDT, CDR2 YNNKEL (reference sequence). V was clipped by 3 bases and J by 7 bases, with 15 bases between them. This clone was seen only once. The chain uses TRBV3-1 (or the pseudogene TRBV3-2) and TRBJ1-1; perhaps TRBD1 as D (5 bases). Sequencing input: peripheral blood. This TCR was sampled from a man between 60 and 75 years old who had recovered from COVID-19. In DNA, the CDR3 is TGTGCCAGCAGCCAGGCCCCCGGGGGAAATGAAGCTTTCTTT. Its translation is CASSQAPGGNEAFF.